The 27 T cell receptor beta chains below all came from one sample that was sequenced in a study of blood T cell repertoires in COVID-19. Sequencing used immunoSEQ multiplex PCR; TCRdb keeps in-frame clones, though not all of them. The profile shows roughly 220,000 clones, 65% to 85% of them singletons. Sequenced: PBMCs or T cells enriched from blood (not recorded which). Source of these receptors: a woman between 40 and 50 years old who had recovered from COVID-19.

V is TRBV19 and J is TRBJ2-1; TRBD1 might be the D (5 bases). V was trimmed by 3 bases and J by 6 bases, leaving 15 bases between them. CDR3 length: 15 amino acids. Germline V CDR1 and CDR2: LNHDA, SQIVND (reference sequence). The CDR3 DNA reads TGTGCCAGTAGTATCTTCCGCAGGGTGGGCAATGAGCAGTTCTTC. Protein: CASSIFRRVGNEQFF.

The chain recombines TRBV5-1 with TRBJ1-1; 7 bases align to TRBD1. Losses at the gene ends were 4 bases for V and 0 bases for J; bases not matched to a gene: 3. CDR1 and CDR2 from the germline V gene are SGHRS and YFSETQ. The CDR3 extends over 14 amino acids. The CDR3 DNA follows: TGCGCCAGCAGCCGACAGGGTATGAACACTGAAGCTTTCTTT. Its translation: CASSRQGMNTEAFF. Complete variable domain (other parts from reference TRBV5-1 and TRBJ1-1): KAGVTQTPRYLIKTRGQQVTLSCSPISGHRSVSWYQQTPGQGLQFLFEYFSETQRNKGNFPGRFSGRQFSNSRSEMNVSTLELGDSALYLCASSRQGMNTEAFFGQGTRLTVV.

The rearrangement links TRBV9 to TRBJ1-2, with D possibly TRBD1 on 6 matching bases. This CDR3 comprises 14 residues. From germline, CDR1 is SGDLS and CDR2 YYNGEE. V lost 0 bases to trimming and J lost 4 bases, with 10 bases between them. In DNA, the CDR3 is TGTGCCAGCAGCGTAGCAACAGGGACCTATGGCTACACCTTC. This sequence encodes CASSVATGTYGYTF.

The V gene is TRBV7-8, the J gene TRBJ2-1; 13 positions agree with TRBD2. The CDR3 runs to 17 residues. Germline V gives CDR1 SGHVS, CDR2 FQNEAQ. V dropped 4 bases and J dropped 9; count of bases not matched to a gene: 12. CDR3 loop: CASSSTGTSGILGEQFF. The CDR3 DNA sequence: TGTGCCAGCAGCTCAACCGGGACTAGCGGGATATTAGGTGAGCAGTTCTTC.

In regard to this clone: A read error may account for a junction end that differs from germline. The rearrangement uses TRBV5-1 and TRBJ1-2; D gene ambiguous. Germline lookup yields CDR1 SGHRS and CDR2 YFSETQ. The CDR3 is 15 amino acids. The CDR3 sequence: CTSSLGIGVGYGYTF. The CDR3 DNA sequence: TGCACCAGCAGCTTGGGGATCGGGGTTGGCTATGGCTACACCTTC.

V gene TRBV5-5 combines with J gene TRBJ2-5; tentatively, D is TRBD2 (5 bases). CDR1 SGHKS and CDR2 YYEKEE come from the germline V gene (reference sequence). The V end was cut by 2 bases, the J end by 2 bases, with 7 bases between. CDR3 size: 13 residues. The CDR3 bases are TGTGCCAGCAGCTTTGCGGGTCAAGAGACCCAGTACTTC. Its translation: CASSFAGQETQYF.

J is TRBJ2-1 and V is TRBV2, with 12 bases lining up with TRBD2. The CDR3 is 15 amino acids. CDR1 and CDR2 from the germline V gene are SNHLY and FYNNEI. V was clipped by 3 bases and J by 9 bases; unmatched bases: 6. The CDR3 region has the DNA TGTGCCAGCAGTGAGAGACTAGCGGGAGCAAGTGAGCAGTTCTTC. It yields the protein CASSERLAGASEQFF.

This clone was seen a handful of times. The chain is built from TRBV6-5 and TRBJ2-2, with D maybe TRBD1 (6 bases). V dropped 10 bases and J dropped 5 bases, with 17 bases sitting between them. Germline V gene lookup returns CDR1 MNHEY and CDR2 SVGAGI. The CDR3 has 14 amino acids. The CDR3 loop reads CATSTRGGTGELFF. As DNA, the CDR3 is TGTGCCACCTCTACCAGGGGTGGGACCGGGGAGCTGTTTTTT.

The chain uses TRBV5-1 and TRBJ2-5; 10 bases match TRBD2. CDR3 length: 15 amino acids. The V segment lost 2 bases and the J segment 5 bases; nucleotides outside the gene matches: 6. Per the germline V gene, CDR1 is SGHRS and CDR2 is YFSETQ. CDR3 nucleotide sequence: TGCGCCAGCAGCTTCAGTACTAGCGGGACCGAGACCCAGTACTTC. The encoded protein is CASSFSTSGTETQYF.

The chain links TRBV6-2 or TRBV6-3 to TRBJ1-2; 10 nucleotides match TRBD1. CDR1 is MNHEY and CDR2 is SVGEGT in the germline V gene. This CDR3 is 15 amino acids long. The J segment lost 4 bases and the V segment lost 4 bases, leaving 6 bases of the junction unmatched. CDR3 sequence: CASSFPGTGAYGYTF. The CDR3 coding sequence is TGTGCCAGCAGTTTCCCCGGGACAGGGGCCTATGGCTACACCTTC.

The chain joins TRBV5-4 to TRBJ1-3; a possible D gene is TRBD1 (5 bases). This CDR3 comprises 16 residues. Trimming cost V 0 bases and J 4 bases, with 14 bases left between them. Germline CDR1 is SGHNT and CDR2 is YYREEE (reference sequence). CDR3 residues: CASSLGPGLEGNTIYF. Written as DNA, the CDR3 is TGTGCCAGCAGCTTGGGTCCAGGGCTAGAAGGAAACACCATATATTTT.

The chain joins TRBV2 to TRBJ1-2; possible D gene TRBD1, 5 bases. CDR1 SNHLY and CDR2 FYNNEI come from the germline V gene. The CDR3 has 15 residues. The V and J ends lost 6 bases and 8 bases respectively, with 22 bases between them. The CDR3 reads CASSDRQGGWKGYTF. The DNA for the CDR3 is TGTGCCAGCAGCGACCGGCAGGGAGGATGGAAAGGCTACACCTTC.

The chain couples TRBV10-3 to TRBJ2-2; D is possibly TRBD2 (5 bases). The CDR3 has 15 amino acids. Between the trimmed V and J ends, which lost 3 bases and 1 base, there was a span of 9 bases. Germline V gene data show CDR1 as ENHRY and CDR2 as SYGVKD. Here the CDR3 DNA reads TGTGCCATCAGTGACGGGGTCAAGAACACCGGGGAGCTGTTTTTT. Amino acid sequence: CAISDGVKNTGELFF.

The rearrangement links TRBV5-1 to TRBJ2-7; the match to TRBD1 covers 8 bases. V gave up 4 bases and J gave up 4 bases; unmatched junction bases: 7. Germline V gene sequence: CDR1 SGHRS, CDR2 YFSETQ. The CDR3 is 14 residues long. The DNA for the CDR3 is TGCGCCAGCAGCCCTGGACAGGGTGGGTACGAGCAGTACTTC. Translation: CASSPGQGGYEQYF. The full variable domain, with the rest looked up from reference TRBV5-1 and TRBJ2-7, is KAGVTQTPRYLIKTRGQQVTLSCSPISGHRSVSWYQQTPGQGLQFLFEYFSETQRNKGNFPGRFSGRQFSNSRSEMNVSTLELGDSALYLCASSPGQGGYEQYFGPGTRLTVT.

J is TRBJ2-1 and V is TRBV28, with D possibly being TRBD2 (6 bases). The germline V and J ends were trimmed by 5 bases and 4 bases, with 18 bases remaining between them. Germline V CDR1 and CDR2: MDHEN, SYDVKM. This CDR3 has 16 amino acids. The CDR3 is CASSPQGLGGYNEQFF. For the CDR3, the DNA is TGTGCCAGCAGTCCCCAAGGGCTGGGGGGATACAATGAGCAGTTCTTC.

The rearrangement joins TRBV6-6 to TRBJ1-2, with a tentative D call TRBD1 (5 bases). V was shortened by 2 bases and J by 1 base, with 11 bases between the two germline ends. This CDR3 spans 15 amino acids. Germline V gives CDR1 MNHNY, CDR2 SVGAGI (reference sequence). The DNA for the CDR3 is TGTGCCAGCAGTTACGGCCAGGGCGGTAACTATGGCTACACCTTC. This translates into CASSYGQGGNYGYTF.

V is TRBV28 and J is TRBJ2-7; 7 bases line up with TRBD2. Germline V gene data show CDR1 as MDHEN and CDR2 as SYDVKM. The CDR3 sequence is 14 residues long. Trimming cost V 7 bases and J 0 bases; bases outside gene matches: 6. The CDR3 bases are TGTGCCAGCACTGGGCGGGAGAGCTCCTACGAGCAGTACTTC. Residues: CASTGRESSYEQYF.

The chain links TRBV28 to TRBJ2-4; 8 nucleotides agree with TRBD1. Germline-derived CDR1 and CDR2 are MDHEN and SYDVKM. The CDR3 loop spans 16 amino acids. V was clipped by 2 bases and J by 2 bases; unmatched bases: 5. The CDR3 DNA reads TGTGCCAGCAGTTTACAGGGGGCGAGGACCAAAAACATTCAGTACTTC. This encodes CASSLQGARTKNIQYF. Complete variable domain (other parts from reference TRBV28 and TRBJ2-4): DVKVTQSSRYLVKRTGEKVFLECVQDMDHENMFWYRQDPGLGLRLIYFSYDVKMKEKGDIPEGYSVSREKKERFSLILESASTNQTSMYLCASSLQGARTKNIQYFGAGTRLSVL.

The chain couples TRBV7-9 to TRBJ2-3, with 7 bases aligning to TRBD1. Trimming took 5 bases from V and 6 from J; bases not matched to a gene: 14. Germline CDR1 and CDR2: SEHNR and FQNEAQ (reference sequence). This CDR3 comprises 16 residues. CDR3 sequence (DNA): TGTGCCAGCAGCCCTGGACAGGCGTATTCCCCGGATACGCAGTATTTT. Translation gives CASSPGQAYSPDTQYF.

The chain has TRBV24-1 and TRBJ2-1; D is perhaps TRBD2 (5 bases). This CDR3 is 14 amino acids long. V lost 4 bases, J lost 16 bases, and 22 bases lay in between. Germline CDR1 reads KGHDR; CDR2 reads SFDVKD. In DNA form, the CDR3 reads TGTGCCACCAGTGACCCCGGAACCTTACACGGGGATTTCTTC. This codes for CATSDPGTLHGDFF.

This chain joins TRBV7-6 and TRBJ2-1; 8 bases match TRBD1. J was trimmed by 5 bases and V by 2 bases; bases with no gene match: 8. Germline CDR1 SGHVS, CDR2 FNYEAQ. There are 16 residues in the CDR3. The CDR3 region is CASSLSLDRANNEQFF. Here the CDR3 DNA reads TGTGCCAGCAGCTTATCTTTGGACAGGGCCAACAATGAGCAGTTCTTC.

Points on this clone: This sample also contains other DNA sequences that code for the same CDR3. This chain uses TRBV5-1 with TRBJ2-5; 10 bases align to TRBD1. This CDR3 has 15 amino acids. The V gene end was trimmed by 0 bases and the J gene end by 2 bases; junction bases not matched to a gene: 1. Germline CDR1 is SGHRS and CDR2 is YFSETQ. The CDR3 loop reads CASSLGGQGQETQYF. CDR3 nucleotides: TGCGCCAGCAGCTTGGGGGGACAGGGGCAAGAGACCCAGTACTTC.

A few counts support this clone. The gene calls are TRBV11-2 and TRBJ2-7, with D unclear. The CDR3 consists of 15 residues. V shed 8 bases and J shed 0 bases, with 17 bases lying between them. Germline V lookup: CDR1 SGHAT, CDR2 FQNNGV. The CDR3 DNA follows: TGTGCCAGCGGCCTGTTAGGCGGTAGCTCCTACGAGCAGTACTTC. Amino acid sequence: CASGLLGGSSYEQYF.

The genes are TRBV5-6 and TRBJ2-1; 9 bases fit TRBD1. Germline lookup yields CDR1 SGHDT and CDR2 YYEEEE. J lost 4 bases, V lost 3 bases, and 5 bases had no gene match. CDR3 length: 15 amino acids. The CDR3 nucleotides read TGTGCCAGCAGCTCCGGACAGGGGCGGTACAATGAGCAGTTCTTC. Translation gives CASSSGQGRYNEQFF.

The V call is TRBV29-1, the J call TRBJ2-3; 7 nucleotides agree with TRBD1. The V and J ends lost 6 bases and 3 bases, in that order; junction bases with no gene match: 9. CDR3 size: 14 residues. Germline V gives CDR1 SQVTM, CDR2 ANQGSEA. The DNA of the CDR3 is TGCAGCGTCGTTCGACAGGGCGAGACAGATACGCAGTATTTT. It codes for CSVVRQGETDTQYF.

J is TRBJ2-2 and V is TRBV19; the D gene is possibly TRBD1 (7 bases). Germline CDR1 and CDR2: LNHDA and SQIVND (reference sequence). V was trimmed by 4 bases and J by 5 bases, leaving 14 bases between them. This CDR3 has 15 amino acids. CDR3 in DNA: TGTGCCAGTAGTAGACAGGGAGGCGTTACCGGGGAGCTGTTTTTT. This encodes CASSRQGGVTGELFF.

In this sample, this clone turned up once. V is TRBV2 and J is TRBJ1-2; no definite D call. This CDR3 comprises 16 residues. V was trimmed by 6 bases and J by 1 base, leaving 18 bases between them. Germline V gene lookup returns CDR1 SNHLY and CDR2 FYNNEI. CDR3 bases: TGTGCCAGCAGCGAGGAGGCCTCATCCCTTAACTATGGCTACACCTTC. It encodes CASSEEASSLNYGYTF.